Sequencing of this T cell receptor beta chain was carried out in a study of CD8 T cells in ankylosing spondylitis. The study's findings and limits: Within ankylosing spondylitis blood, a TCR beta motif made up of seven or eight highly homologous variants appeared to be characteristic. Significant enrichment of disease-linked clones was reported in matched ankylosing spondylitis synovial fluid.

TCRdb itself ran the 5' RACE reads through MiXCR, one entry per CDR3 protein. The sample has roughly 90,000 distinct CDR3 sequences, about 8.3% seen once. Trimming shortened V by 5 bases and J by 3 bases, and 15 bases separated the two germline ends. Germline CDR1 is KGHDR and CDR2 is SFDVKD. The CDR3 has 16 amino acids. This clonotype was seen a handful of times. Its antigen is not known. The specimen sequenced was blood, either unsorted or a sorted T cell fraction (not recorded which). The sequence was collected from a male donor with ankylosing spondylitis. This sequence joins TRBV24-1 and TRBJ2-2; tentative D call: TRBD1 (8 bases). DNA of the CDR3: TGTGCCACCAGTGGAAGGACAGGGAGGGACACCGGGGAGCTGTTTTTT. Its translation is CATSGRTGRDTGELFF.